This is a list of T cell receptor beta chains from one sample in a study of control samples from healthy donors and cancer patients. Method: immunoSEQ multiplex PCR; TCRdb's copy keeps in-frame clones and lacks some. This repertoire shows roughly 170,000 clones, around 88% found once; its top ten account for roughly 5%. Sequencing was performed on blood. Receptor source: a woman aged 30 to 39 in good health. The CDR3 runs from the conserved cysteine through the conserved F or W.

V	length	J	CDR3
TRBV3-1/TRBV3-2	14	TRBJ1-2	CASSHPRGAGGYTF
TRBV5-4	13	TRBJ2-1	CASRGDRPTPEVF
TRBV3-1/TRBV3-2	14	TRBJ1-2	CASSQGRRGSGYTF
TRBV12-3/TRBV12-4	12	TRBJ1-1	CASSFFGDKAFF
TRBV2	19	TRBJ2-1	CASSEPGTDSSFTYNEQFF
TRBV19	15	TRBJ2-1	CASSSTGTSYNEQFF
TRBV19	14	TRBJ1-3	CASVLGASGNTIYF
TRBV6-2/TRBV6-3	15	TRBJ2-7	CASSLYDRGYYEQYF
TRBV7-2	15	TRBJ2-7	CASSPSSRLADEQYF
TRBV28	14	TRBJ1-2	CASSLGRGNYGYTF
TRBV2	13	TRBJ2-4	CASRIGQDGIQYF
TRBV6-5	14	TRBJ1-6	CASSPRQWNSPLHF
TRBV10-1	13	TRBJ2-2	CASRRGDTGELFF
TRBV5-1	17	TRBJ2-3	CASSFGPPGSGGDTQYF
TRBV19	15	TRBJ2-6	CAIRGRGSGANVLTF
TRBV4-1	15	TRBJ2-5	CASSQERGRAETQYF
TRBV10-1	13	TRBJ2-5	CASSESHVETQYF
TRBV28	14	TRBJ1-2	CASSLGGQGLGYTF
TRBV4-2	19	TRBJ2-5	CASSQATSGGVNPQETQYF
TRBV27	14	TRBJ1-1	CASSLGGGYTEAFF
TRBV28	20	TRBJ2-1	CASSSGPIFGSGPSYNEQFF
TRBV7-9	14	TRBJ2-5	CASSVGLAEETQYF
TRBV19	14	TRBJ1-2	CASSRRAREEGYTF
TRBV2	13	TRBJ1-5	CASSGQGTQPQHF
TRBV12-3/TRBV12-4	13	TRBJ1-1	CASSQGVNTEAFF
TRBV5-1	15	TRBJ2-3	CASSLDGTSRDTQYF
TRBV4-1	16	TRBJ2-5	CASSQAAGSYQETQYF
TRBV5-1	14	TRBJ1-4	CASRPGQPNEKLFF
TRBV28	17	TRBJ1-6	CASSALGGGGYNSPLHF
TRBV5-1	14	TRBJ1-1	CASRIFPGDTEAFF
TRBV3-1/TRBV3-2	15	TRBJ2-2	CASSPWTGNTGELFF
TRBV11-1	16	TRBJ2-2	CASSRDRGRITGELFF
TRBV4-1	14	TRBJ1-5	CASSQGLGNQPQHF
TRBV20-1	14	TRBJ2-7	CSASALLGAYEQYF
TRBV12-3/TRBV12-4	12	TRBJ1-3	CASSLAGSTIYF
TRBV29-1	13	TRBJ1-6	CSAGDRGGSPLHF
TRBV7-9	13	TRBJ2-1	CASSVNQDGSSFF
TRBV11-2	13	TRBJ2-2	CASSLVQGGELFF
TRBV3-1/TRBV3-2	14	TRBJ2-7	CASSQDPLTSEQYF
TRBV7-2	14	TRBJ1-5	CASSLIGGSQPQHF
TRBV12-3/TRBV12-4	13	TRBJ2-1	CASSLTGYNEQFF
TRBV7-2	16	TRBJ2-2	CASSLGLTAGTGELFF
TRBV24-1	20	TRBJ2-3	CATSDPGLAGGGRKADTQYF
TRBV27	16	TRBJ2-6	CASTRQGASGANVLTF
TRBV5-5	15	TRBJ2-4	CASSLETGTKNIQYF
TRBV15	13	TRBJ1-6	CATSRDLEQGLHF
TRBV6-2/TRBV6-3	15	TRBJ2-3	CASSYTSGSTDTQYF
TRBV5-6	12	TRBJ2-2	CASSLRSGELFF
TRBV7-2	14	TRBJ2-7	CASSLAMGAGEQYF
TRBV3-1/TRBV3-2	16	TRBJ2-2	CASSHRAGGPAGELFF
TRBV11-3	14	TRBJ2-3	CASSLGQGPDTQYF
TRBV6-5	14	TRBJ1-3	CAIKIRQIGNTIYF
TRBV3-1/TRBV3-2	14	TRBJ2-3	CASSRGTSGDTQYF
TRBV2	15	TRBJ2-6	CASRDTGPGANVLTF
TRBV7-7	13	TRBJ2-2	CASSLWGTGELFF
TRBV4-1	15	TRBJ1-3	CASSQTQKPGNTIYF
TRBV2	14	TRBJ1-2	CASRQDGFNYGYTF
TRBV6-5	13	TRBJ1-1	CASPQTANTEAFF